One sample yielded the 5 T cell receptor beta chains listed below, sequenced in a study of cytomegalovirus exposure and HLA in healthy donors. This PCR relied on a set of 60 Vbeta primers and 13 Jbeta primers. The table came from immunoSEQ multiplex PCR; TCRdb's copy has only in-frame clones and leaves some out. The repertoire has around 130,000 clones, 70% to 85% of them found once; the top ten carry around 1.7%. The material sequenced was PBMCs. These receptors were obtained from a boy younger than 18 in good health and CMV-seronegative.

The chain uses TRBV27 and TRBJ2-7; TRBD2 is a possible D gene (5 bases). The CDR3 sequence is 19 residues long. Germline V gives CDR1 MNHEY, CDR2 SMNVEV (reference sequence). Trimming removed 2 bases at V and 2 bases at J, with 25 bases between. CDR3 in amino acids: CASSLVSGVQLGSPYEQYF. Here the CDR3 DNA reads TGTGCCAGCAGTTTAGTGAGCGGAGTCCAACTAGGAAGCCCCTACGAGCAGTACTTC.

Turning to this clone: One junction end does not reproduce the germline sequence, and a read error may be involved. The V and J genes are TRBV29-1 and TRBJ2-2; D may be TRBD2 (5 bases). CDR3 size: 15 residues. Germline V lookup: CDR1 SQVTM, CDR2 ANQGSEA. CDR3 coding DNA: TGCAGCGTTGAAGGTAGAGGTGGTGGAACCGGGGAGCTGCTTTTT. Its translation is CSVEGRGGGTGELLF.

The J gene is TRBJ1-5, the V gene TRBV6-1, with D maybe TRBD1 (5 bases). The CDR3 extends over 13 amino acids. Germline-derived CDR1 and CDR2 are MNHNS and SASEGT. V gave up 11 bases and J gave up 6 bases, with 17 bases separating them. CDR3 protein: CAGQGEGSQPQHF. Here the CDR3 DNA reads TGTGCCGGTCAAGGGGAGGGAAGTCAGCCCCAGCATTTT.

The CDR3 here is CASSPEHRDTPTGELFF. The CDR3 DNA reads as TGCGCCAGCAGCCCCGAACACCGGGACACCCCCACCGGGGAGCTGTTTTTT. The chain recombines TRBV4-3 with TRBJ2-2, with D possibly being TRBD1 (6 bases). V dropped 4 bases and J dropped 4 bases, with 19 bases sitting between them. Germline CDR1 is LGHNA and CDR2 is YSLEER. The CDR3 length is 17 residues.

This chain links TRBV7-9 with TRBJ1-5; D is unresolved. The CDR3 consists of 15 residues. Germline V lookup: CDR1 SEHNR, CDR2 FQNEAQ (reference sequence). V was pared by 1 base and J by 3 bases, with 10 bases between. The CDR3 sequence: CASSLGEGYNQPQHF. For the CDR3, the DNA is TGTGCCAGCAGCTTAGGCGAGGGCTACAATCAGCCCCAGCATTTT.